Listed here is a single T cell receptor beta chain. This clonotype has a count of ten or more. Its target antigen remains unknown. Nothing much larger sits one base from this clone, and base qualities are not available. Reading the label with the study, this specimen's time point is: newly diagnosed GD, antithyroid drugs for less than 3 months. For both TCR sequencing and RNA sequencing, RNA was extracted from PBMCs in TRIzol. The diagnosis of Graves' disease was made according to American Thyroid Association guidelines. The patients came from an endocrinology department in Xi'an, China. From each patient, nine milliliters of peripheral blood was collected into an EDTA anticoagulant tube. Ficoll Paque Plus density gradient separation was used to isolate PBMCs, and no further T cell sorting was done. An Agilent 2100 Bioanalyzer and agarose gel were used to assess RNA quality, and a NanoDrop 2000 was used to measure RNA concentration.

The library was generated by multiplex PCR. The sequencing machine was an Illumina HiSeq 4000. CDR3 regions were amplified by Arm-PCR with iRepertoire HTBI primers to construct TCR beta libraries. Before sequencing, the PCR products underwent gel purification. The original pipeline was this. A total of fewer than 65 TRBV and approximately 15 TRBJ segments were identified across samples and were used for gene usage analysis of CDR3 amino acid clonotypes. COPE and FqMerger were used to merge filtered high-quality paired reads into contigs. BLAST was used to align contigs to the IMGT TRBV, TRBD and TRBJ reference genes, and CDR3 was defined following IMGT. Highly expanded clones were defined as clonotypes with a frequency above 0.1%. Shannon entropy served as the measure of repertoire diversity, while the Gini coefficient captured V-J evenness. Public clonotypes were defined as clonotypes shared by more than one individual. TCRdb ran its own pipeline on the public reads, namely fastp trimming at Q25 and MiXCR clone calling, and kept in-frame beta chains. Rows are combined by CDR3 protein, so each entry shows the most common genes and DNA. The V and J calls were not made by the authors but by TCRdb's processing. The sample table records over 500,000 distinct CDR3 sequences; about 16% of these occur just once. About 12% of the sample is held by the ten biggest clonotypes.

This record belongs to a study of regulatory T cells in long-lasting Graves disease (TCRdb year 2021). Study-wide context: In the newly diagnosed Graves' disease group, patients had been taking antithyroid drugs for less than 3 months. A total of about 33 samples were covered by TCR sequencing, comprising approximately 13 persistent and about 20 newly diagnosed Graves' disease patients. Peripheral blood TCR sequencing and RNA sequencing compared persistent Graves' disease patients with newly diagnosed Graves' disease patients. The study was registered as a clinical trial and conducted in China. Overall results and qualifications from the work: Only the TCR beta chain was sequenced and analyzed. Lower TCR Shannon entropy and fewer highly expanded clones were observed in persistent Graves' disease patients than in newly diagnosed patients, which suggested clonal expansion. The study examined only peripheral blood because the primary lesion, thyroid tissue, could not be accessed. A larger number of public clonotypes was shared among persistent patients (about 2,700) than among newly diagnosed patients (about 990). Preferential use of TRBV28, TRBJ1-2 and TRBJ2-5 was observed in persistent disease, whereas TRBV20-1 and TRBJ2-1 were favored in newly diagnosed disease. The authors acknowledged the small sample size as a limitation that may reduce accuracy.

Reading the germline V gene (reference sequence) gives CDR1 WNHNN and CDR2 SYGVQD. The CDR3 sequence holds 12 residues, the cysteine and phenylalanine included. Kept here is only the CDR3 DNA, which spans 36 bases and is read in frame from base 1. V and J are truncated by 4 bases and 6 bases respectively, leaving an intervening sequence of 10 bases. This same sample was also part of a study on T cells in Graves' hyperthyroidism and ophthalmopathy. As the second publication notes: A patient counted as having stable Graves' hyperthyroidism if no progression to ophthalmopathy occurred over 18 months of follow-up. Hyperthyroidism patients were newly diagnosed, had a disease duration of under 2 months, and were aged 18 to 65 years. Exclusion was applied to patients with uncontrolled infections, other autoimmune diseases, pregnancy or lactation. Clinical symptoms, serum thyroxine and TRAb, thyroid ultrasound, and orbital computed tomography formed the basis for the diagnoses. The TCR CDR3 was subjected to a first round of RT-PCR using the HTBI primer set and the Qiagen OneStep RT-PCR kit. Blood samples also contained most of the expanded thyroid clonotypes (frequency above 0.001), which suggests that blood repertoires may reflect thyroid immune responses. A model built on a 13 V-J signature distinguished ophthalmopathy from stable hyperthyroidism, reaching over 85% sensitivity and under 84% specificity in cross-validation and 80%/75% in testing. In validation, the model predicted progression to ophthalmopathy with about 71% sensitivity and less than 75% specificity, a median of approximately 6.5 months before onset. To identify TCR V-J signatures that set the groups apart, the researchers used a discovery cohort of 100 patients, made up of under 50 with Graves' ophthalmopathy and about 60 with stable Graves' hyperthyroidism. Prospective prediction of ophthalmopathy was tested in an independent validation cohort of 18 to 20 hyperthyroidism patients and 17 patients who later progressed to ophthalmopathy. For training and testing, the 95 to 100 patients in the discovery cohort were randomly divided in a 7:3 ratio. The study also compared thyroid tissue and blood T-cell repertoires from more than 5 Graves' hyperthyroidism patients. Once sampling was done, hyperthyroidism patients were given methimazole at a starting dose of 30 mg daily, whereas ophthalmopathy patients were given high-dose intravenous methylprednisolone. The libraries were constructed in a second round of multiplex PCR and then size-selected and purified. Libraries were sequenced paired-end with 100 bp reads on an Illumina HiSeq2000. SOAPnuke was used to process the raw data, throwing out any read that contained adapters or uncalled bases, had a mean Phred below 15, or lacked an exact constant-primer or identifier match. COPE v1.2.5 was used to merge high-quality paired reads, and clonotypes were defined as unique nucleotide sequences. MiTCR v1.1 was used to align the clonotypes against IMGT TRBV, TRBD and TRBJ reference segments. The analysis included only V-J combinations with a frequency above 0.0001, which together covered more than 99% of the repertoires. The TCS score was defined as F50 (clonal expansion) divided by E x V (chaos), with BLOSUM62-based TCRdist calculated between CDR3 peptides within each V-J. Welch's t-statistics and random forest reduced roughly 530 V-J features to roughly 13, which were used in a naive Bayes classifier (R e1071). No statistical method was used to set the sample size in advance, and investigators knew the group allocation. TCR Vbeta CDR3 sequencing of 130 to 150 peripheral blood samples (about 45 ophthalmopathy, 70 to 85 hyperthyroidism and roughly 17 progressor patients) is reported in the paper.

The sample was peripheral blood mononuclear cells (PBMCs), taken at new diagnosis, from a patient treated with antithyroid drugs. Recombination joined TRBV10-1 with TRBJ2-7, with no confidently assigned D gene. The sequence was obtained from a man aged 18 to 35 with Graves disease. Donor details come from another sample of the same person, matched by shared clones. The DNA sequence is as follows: TGCGCCAGCAGTGTTGGGTTAGGCGAGCAGTACTTC. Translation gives CASSVGLGEQYF.